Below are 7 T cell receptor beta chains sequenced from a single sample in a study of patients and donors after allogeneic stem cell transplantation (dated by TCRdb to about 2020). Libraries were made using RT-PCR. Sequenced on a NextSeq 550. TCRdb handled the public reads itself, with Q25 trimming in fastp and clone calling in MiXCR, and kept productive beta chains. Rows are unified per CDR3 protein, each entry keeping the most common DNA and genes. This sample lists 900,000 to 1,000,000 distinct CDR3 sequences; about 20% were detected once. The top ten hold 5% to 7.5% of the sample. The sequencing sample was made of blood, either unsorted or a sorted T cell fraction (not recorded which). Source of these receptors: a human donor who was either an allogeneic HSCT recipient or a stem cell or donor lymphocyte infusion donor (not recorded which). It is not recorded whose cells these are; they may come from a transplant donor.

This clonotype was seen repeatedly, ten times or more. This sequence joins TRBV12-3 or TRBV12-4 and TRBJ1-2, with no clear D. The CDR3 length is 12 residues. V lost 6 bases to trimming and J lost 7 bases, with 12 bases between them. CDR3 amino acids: CASRLRGSGYTF. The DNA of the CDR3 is TGTGCCAGCAGGCTCCGGGGTAGTGGCTACACCTTC.

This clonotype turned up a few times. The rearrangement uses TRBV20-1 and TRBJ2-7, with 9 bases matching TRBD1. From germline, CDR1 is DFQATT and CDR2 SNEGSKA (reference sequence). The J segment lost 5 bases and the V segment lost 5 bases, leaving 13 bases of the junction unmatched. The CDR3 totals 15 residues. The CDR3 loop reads CSADRPGQGNHEQYF. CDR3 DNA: TGCAGTGCTGACCGACCGGGACAGGGCAACCACGAGCAGTACTTC.

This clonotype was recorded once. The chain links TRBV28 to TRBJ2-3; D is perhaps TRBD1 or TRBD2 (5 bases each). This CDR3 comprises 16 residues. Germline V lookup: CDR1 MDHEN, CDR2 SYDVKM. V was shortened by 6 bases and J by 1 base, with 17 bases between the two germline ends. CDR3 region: CASSLNGLGGTDTQYF. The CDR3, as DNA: TGTGCCAGCAGCTTGAACGGTTTGGGGGGCACAGATACGCAGTATTTT.

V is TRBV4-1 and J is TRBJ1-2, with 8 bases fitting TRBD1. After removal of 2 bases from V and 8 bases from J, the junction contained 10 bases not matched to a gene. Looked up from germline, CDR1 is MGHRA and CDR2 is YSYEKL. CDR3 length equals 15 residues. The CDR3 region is CASSQPRTGRGGYTF. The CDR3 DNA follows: TGCGCCAGCAGCCAACCTAGGACAGGGAGAGGAGGCTACACCTTC.

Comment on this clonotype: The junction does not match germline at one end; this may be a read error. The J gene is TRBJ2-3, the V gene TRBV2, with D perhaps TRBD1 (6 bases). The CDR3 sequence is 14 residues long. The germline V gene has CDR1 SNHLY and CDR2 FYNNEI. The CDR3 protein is CASSGGTPNDTRYF. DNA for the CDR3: TGTGCCAGCAGTGGTGGGACACCAAACGATACGCGGTATTTT.

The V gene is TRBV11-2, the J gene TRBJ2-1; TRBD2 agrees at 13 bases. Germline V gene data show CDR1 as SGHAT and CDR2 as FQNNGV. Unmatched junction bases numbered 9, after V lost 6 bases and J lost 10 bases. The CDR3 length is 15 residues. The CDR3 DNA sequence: TGTGCCAGCAGTTGGGGACTAGCGGGAAGGGACGAGCAGTTCTTC. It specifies CASSWGLAGRDEQFF.

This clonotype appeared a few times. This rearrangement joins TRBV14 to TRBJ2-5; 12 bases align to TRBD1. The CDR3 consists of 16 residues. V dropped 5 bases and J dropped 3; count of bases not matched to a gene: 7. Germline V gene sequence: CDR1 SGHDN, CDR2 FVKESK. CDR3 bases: TGTGCCAGCAGCTTAGCAGGGACAGGGGGCGAAGAGACCCAGTACTTC. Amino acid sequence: CASSLAGTGGEETQYF.